This T cell receptor (beta chain) originates from a study of cytomegalovirus exposure and HLA in healthy donors. Study results and caveats: Several of the most significant clusters were apparently associated with common viral pathogens in a later analysis. High sensitivity and specificity were reportedly achieved when the classifier diagnosed cytomegalovirus status.

The PCR was carried out with 60 Vbeta primers and 13 Jbeta primers. Clones were read by immunoSEQ multiplex PCR, and TCRdb kept only the in-frame ones, dropping some. The sample contains about 150,000 clones, around a tenth of which appear only once. The CDR3 covers 15 residues. Trimming pared 1 base from V and 1 base from J, leaving 7 bases between. CDR1 is SGHTA and CDR2 is FQGTGA in the germline V gene. As concerns this clone: Its antigen is unidentified.

The source material was PBMCs. The TCR was taken from a man aged 50 to 59 in good health and CMV-seronegative. The V and J genes are TRBV7-3 and TRBJ2-2; D possibly corresponds to TRBD1 (5 bases). CDR3 loop: CASSLITGNTGELFF. The DNA for the CDR3 is TGTGCCAGCAGCTTAATCACAGGGAACACCGGGGAGCTGTTTTTT.